This record looks at one TCR beta chain sequence and its context. The source of the sample is a study of cytomegalovirus exposure and HLA in healthy donors. Study-wide context: Unique TCRs numbering roughly 85 million, obtained from HLA-typed donors, made up an early data release.

All donors participated as healthy donors of bone marrow. The CDR3 extends over 18 amino acids. V lost 0 bases and J 3 bases, leaving 18 bases between the germline ends. CDR1 GTSNPN and CDR2 SVGIG come from the germline V gene (reference sequence). The PCR ran on 60 Vbeta and 13 Jbeta primers. Repertoires were generated with immunoSEQ multiplex PCR, while TCRdb's copy carries only in-frame clones and drops some. The sample records around 200,000 clones, 75% to 90% being singletons. The rearrangement joins TRBV30 to TRBJ2-6; D is perhaps TRBD1 (6 bases). Sequenced input: PBMCs. The TCR sequence derives from a woman in her late teens or twenties in good health and CMV-seronegative. CDR3 in amino acids: CAWSVRQATRVGANVLTF. The CDR3 nucleotides are TGTGCCTGGAGTGTACGACAGGCCACAAGGGTTGGGGCCAACGTCCTGACTTTC.